Given below is one T cell receptor beta chain in context. The target antigen is unknown. This sample is drawn from a study of CD8+ T cells in alopecia areata. As the sequencing template, cDNA was produced by extracting RNA and reverse transcribing it. Measured with immunoSEQ multiplex PCR; TCRdb has only the in-frame clones, and not every one. The sample lists under 250,000 clones, 45% to 70% occurring once. Study-wide results and caveats: Although TCR sharing was seen in mice, sharing across patients was less clear, possibly for HLA-related reasons. Scalp sequencing captures resident alphabeta T cells of normal skin too.

The CDR3 loop spans 12 amino acids. Germline V gene lookup returns CDR1 LNHDA and CDR2 SQIVND (reference sequence). With 5 bases removed from V and 7 bases from J, the gap between germline ends came to 11 bases. PBMCs were stained for CD3, CD4 and CD8, and CD4+ and CD8+ T cells were sorted. This chain joins TRBV19 and TRBJ1-1, with D perhaps TRBD1 (6 bases). Sequences were obtained from CD8+ T cells sorted from blood. This TCR was sampled from a human donor in good health. CDR3 sequence: CASSSGQREAFF. CDR3 nucleotide sequence: TGTGCCAGTAGTTCCGGACAGCGTGAAGCTTTCTTT.